This T cell receptor (beta chain) was sequenced for a study of blood T cell repertoires in COVID-19. Study-level background: The analysed material was cDNA or gDNA that came from T cells, B-cell-depleted T cells, or PBMCs.

After removal of 3 bases from V and 2 bases from J, the junction contained 4 bases not matched to a gene. Germline CDR1 and CDR2: LNHDA and SQIVND (reference sequence). This CDR3 contains 14 residues. Profiled with immunoSEQ multiplex PCR; TCRdb holds only in-frame clones, not every one. The sample holds about 130,000 clones; roughly 84% are singletons and the top ten take 1.4%. This clone was counted a single time. This sequence originates from a man aged 55 to 69 with acute or convalescent COVID-19. The sample taken for sequencing was peripheral blood. V usage is TRBV19 and J usage is TRBJ2-7, with 7 nucleotides matching TRBD1. The CDR3 DNA is TGTGCCAGTAGTATCGGACAGGACACCTACGAGCAGTACTTC. Translated, it gives CASSIGQDTYEQYF.